The T cell receptor (beta chain) described here comes from a study of blood T cell repertoires in COVID-19. The wider study: Acute-phase and convalescent COVID-19 samples originated in the United States, Italy and Spain. PBMCs, B-cell-depleted T cells, or T cells were the source of the cDNA or gDNA that made up the material.

Under the authors' procedure: Estimation of nucleated cell counts was performed using reference gene primer amplification. Produced via immunoSEQ multiplex PCR; TCRdb's table is partial and in-frame only. Clone size and the V and J calls come from that table; the DNA yielded D and trimming. The repertoire holds about 170,000 clones, with 83% as singletons. V lost 5 bases, J lost 8 bases, and 5 bases stayed unmatched. There are 14 residues in the CDR3. Germline-derived CDR1 and CDR2 are SGHRS and YFSETQ. The receptor comes from a woman over 75 with acute or convalescent COVID-19. The chain recombines TRBV5-1 with TRBJ2-1, with 12 bases identical to TRBD2. The specimen sequenced was peripheral blood. DNA for the CDR3: TGCGCCAGCAGGACTAGCGGGGGAGTCGATGAGCAGTTCTTC. Translating gives CASRTSGGVDEQFF.